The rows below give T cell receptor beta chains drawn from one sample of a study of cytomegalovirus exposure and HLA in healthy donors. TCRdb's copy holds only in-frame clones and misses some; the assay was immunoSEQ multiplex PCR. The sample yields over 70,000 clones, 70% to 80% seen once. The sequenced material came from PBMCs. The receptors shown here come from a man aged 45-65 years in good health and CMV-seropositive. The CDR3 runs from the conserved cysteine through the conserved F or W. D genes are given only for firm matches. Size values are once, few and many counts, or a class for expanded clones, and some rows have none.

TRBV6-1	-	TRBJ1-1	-	TGTGCCAGCAGGCGGAGTGAGACTGAAGCTTTCTTT	CASRRSETEAFF
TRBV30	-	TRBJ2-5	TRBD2	TGTGCCTGGGGTGTGGGGACTAGCACCCAAGAGACCCAGTACTTC	CAWGVGTSTQETQYF
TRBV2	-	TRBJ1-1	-	TGTGCCAGCAGTGAACTAAGCCCAGGGCGGTCTGAAGCTTTCTTT	CASSELSPGRSEAFF
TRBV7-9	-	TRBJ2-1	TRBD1	TGTGCCAGCAGCTTAGGACAGGGCTACAATGAGCAGTTCTTC	CASSLGQGYNEQFF
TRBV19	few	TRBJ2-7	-	TGTGCCAGTACCTCGGGGGGCCGGGCATACTTC	CASTSGGRAYF
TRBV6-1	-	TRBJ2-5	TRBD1	TGTGCCAGCAGGGGACAGGGGTTTATCGAGACCCAGTACTTC	CASRGQGFIETQYF
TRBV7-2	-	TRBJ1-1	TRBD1	TGTGCCAGCAGCTTGACAGGGAGCACTGAAGCTTTCTTT	CASSLTGSTEAFF
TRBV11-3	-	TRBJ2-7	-	TGTGCCAGCAGCTTTCGACTAGCAGGGGACGAGCAGTACTTC	CASSFRLAGDEQYF
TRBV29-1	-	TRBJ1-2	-	TGCAGCGTTGGTACCACAGTCTATGGCTACACCTTC	CSVGTTVYGYTF
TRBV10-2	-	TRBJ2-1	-	TGCGCCAGCAGTGCGGGAAAATACAATGAGCAGTTCTTC	CASSAGKYNEQFF
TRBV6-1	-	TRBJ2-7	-	TGTGCCAGCAGTGAAGCTACAGCGGGTCCCTACGAGCAGTACTTC	CASSEATAGPYEQYF
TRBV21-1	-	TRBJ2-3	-	TGTGCCAGCAGCAAGGGCGGCACAGATACGCAGTATTTT	CASSKGGTDTQYF
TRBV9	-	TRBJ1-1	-	TGTGCCAGCAGCGAACGAACAACCGGGGGCACTGAAGCTTTCTTT	CASSERTTGGTEAFF
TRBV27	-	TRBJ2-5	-	TGTGCCAGCAGTCCTCTAATACAAGAGACCCAGTACTTC	CASSPLIQETQYF
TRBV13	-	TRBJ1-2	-	TGTGCCAGCAGCTTAGGTGCGGCTAACTATGGCTACACCTTC	CASSLGAANYGYTF
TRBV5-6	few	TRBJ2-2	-	TGTGCCAGCAGCTTGAGGGGCAAGAACACCGGGGAGCTGTTTTTT	CASSLRGKNTGELFF